This TCR beta chain derives from a study of blood T cell repertoires in COVID-19. As for the study in general: T cells, B-cell-depleted T cells, or PBMCs supplied cDNA or gDNA.

With 2 bases removed from V and 7 bases from J, the gap between germline ends came to 15 bases. This CDR3 contains 15 residues. The germline gives CDR1 MNHNS, CDR2 SASEGT. TCRdb keeps only in-frame clones here, not all; method: immunoSEQ multiplex PCR. The table lists tens of thousands of clones, roughly four fifths of them singletons. The V gene is TRBV6-1, the J gene TRBJ1-5, with D perhaps matching TRBD1 (5 bases). The material sequenced was peripheral blood. This TCR was recovered from a woman aged 55-70 years with acute or convalescent COVID-19. The CDR3 nucleotides read TGTGCCAGCAGTGAATTGTATGGGGGAGGACAGCCCCAGCATTTT. It yields the protein CASSELYGGGQPQHF.